This TCR beta chain was documented in a study of beta chain features in type 1 diabetes. Findings of the study overall: Type 1 diabetes patients had TCRB CDR3s that were shorter (moderately but significantly so) in all four CD4+ subsets. At VDJ recombination sites, type 1 diabetes patients had fewer insertions and more deleted nucleotides. Comparison showed that naive, central memory and Treg TCRB repertoires appeared more similar among patients than among healthy donors. Highly expressing activated T cells could be over-counted with a cDNA template.

Reverse transcribing all isolated RNA meant expressed TCRB transcripts were sequenced. Naive, central memory and regulatory T cell samples averaged about 3.4 million reads. Produced via immunoSEQ multiplex PCR; TCRdb's table is partial and in-frame only. In the table there are just under 150,000 clones, 10% to 15% of which are singletons. To note about this clone: Its antigen is not identified.

Germline CDR1 and CDR2: MGHDK and SYGVNS. The CDR3 covers 14 residues. The ends were cut back, 1 base at V and 9 bases at J, with 16 bases in the middle. This TCR was recovered from a man between 18 and 35 years old with type 1 diabetes. What was sequenced was central memory CD4+ T cells from blood. J is TRBJ2-7 and V is TRBV25-1; D remains unclear. CDR3 nucleotides: TGTGCCAGCAGTGAATGGCAAGGCGGTGAGCCGCAGTACTTC. Its translation: CASSEWQGGEPQYF.